This T cell receptor beta chain originates from a study of T cells in Graves' hyperthyroidism and ophthalmopathy. Study-level findings and limits: Most expanded thyroid clonotypes above 0.001 recurred in blood.

This clonotype was detected many times. Its antigen is unidentified. Regions amplified from RNA transcripts were the TCR beta CDR3 regions. In the first-round RT-PCR of the TCR CDR3, the HTBI primer set was used. TCRdb passed the multiplex PCR reads through MiXCR, listing each CDR3 protein once. The profile covers 400,000 to 500,000 distinct CDR3 sequences, with approximately 15% appearing a single time and approximately 13% taken by the ten largest. V lost 3 bases and J lost 1, with 6 bases in between. From germline, CDR1 is DFQATT and CDR2 SNEGSKA (reference sequence). The CDR3 contains 12 residues. The sequenced sample consisted of blood. V usage is TRBV20-1 and J usage is TRBJ2-5; D is perhaps TRBD2 (5 bases). The sequence was obtained from a man aged 18 to 30 with Graves' ophthalmopathy. The CDR3 loop is CSASLAQETQYF. CDR3 coding DNA: TGCAGTGCTAGCCTAGCCCAAGAGACCCAGTACTTC.